The clone carrying this TCR beta chain has just a few counts. TCRdb called the RT-PCR reads again in MiXCR, with one record for every CDR3 protein. The sample shows 150,000 to 200,000 distinct CDR3 sequences, about an eighth of them seen only once. This sample was taken from a study of response to subunit inactivated influenza vaccine. Looked up from germline, CDR1 is MNHNS and CDR2 is SASEGT. This CDR3 contains 14 residues. Germline trimming cut 4 bases from V and 6 bases from J; bases unmatched to any gene: 8. These sequences were also reported in another study, on T cells expressing NK-cell markers. That work adds: Scientists made TCR beta cDNA using 5'RACE template switching with UMIs. Sorted CD3+CD56-NKG2C+, CD3+CD56+NKG2C- and CD3+CD56+NKG2C+ T cells were the source of the TCR beta repertoires. HCMV seropositivity characterized most of the eight sequenced donors, and seronegativity one. Also leading the CD3+CD56-NKG2C+ fraction in a handful of donors were these clonotypes. Questions lingered over whether expanded NKG2C+ T cell clones were HCMV-specific.

The chain is built from TRBV6-1 and TRBJ1-2; 7 bases fit TRBD1. This clonotype was obtained from a middle-aged man who received an inactivated influenza vaccine. Sequenced here: CD8+ T cells sorted from PBMCs, sampled 11 to 12 days after vaccination. The CDR3 loop is CASSGPRGDHGYTF. The CDR3 DNA follows: TGTGCCAGCAGTGGACCCAGGGGGGATCATGGCTACACCTTC.